The 7 T cell receptor beta chains presented below share a single source sample, sequenced in a study of T cells in women clearing cervical HPV infection. Libraries were prepared by immunoSEQ multiplex PCR; TCRdb keeps only in-frame clonotypes and omits some of them. With some 50,000 clones in the sample, the ten largest clones hold approximately 0.98%. The sequenced material came from blood buffy coat. Source of these receptors: a woman aged 18 to 69 with a cervical HPV16 infection that either progressed to CIN3+ or cleared (not recorded which).

On this clone itself: The read falls 3 residues short of the CDR3 end, and the missing part is taken from the germline J gene. This chain uses TRBV6-4 with TRBJ2-1, with TRBD1 matching over 7 bases. Trimming took 4 bases from V and 3 from J; bases not matched to a gene: 3. The germline V gene has CDR1 MRHNA and CDR2 SNTAGT. The CDR3 contains 14 residues. The CDR3 protein is CASSGDRDYNEQFF. The DNA read from the CDR3 is TGTGCCAGCAGTGGGGACAGAGACTACAATGAG.

Points on this clone: Read coverage stops 3 residues before the CDR3 terminus; the germline J gene supplies the remainder. The V gene is TRBV5-4, the J gene TRBJ2-1; 10 bases align to TRBD2. Unmatched junction bases numbered 6, after V lost 7 bases and J lost 5 bases. Looked up from germline, CDR1 is SGHNT and CDR2 is YYREEE (reference sequence). This CDR3 is 14 amino acids long. CDR3 bases read: TGTGCCAGCGGAGAGCGGGGGGGTAACAATGAG. Protein sequence: CASGERGGNNE. In full, the CDR3 reads CASGERGGNNEQFF.

CDR3 bases read: TGTGCCAGTAGTATGAGGCCATGGGGGCTGAACACTGAA. Encoded protein: CASSMRPWGLNTE. The whole CDR3 protein is CASSMRPWGLNTEAFF. The chain has TRBV19 and TRBJ1-1; a weak D match, TRBD1 (6 bases). The read gets to within 3 residues of the CDR3 end, and the germline J gene fills in the rest. Germline V lookup: CDR1 LNHDA, CDR2 SQIVND (reference sequence). Between the trimmed V and J ends, which lost 3 bases and 0 bases, there was a span of 14 bases. The CDR3 is 16 amino acids. The variable domain in full, completed from reference TRBV19 and TRBJ1-1, reads DGGITQSPKYLFRKEGQNVTLSCEQNLNHDAMYWYRQDPGQGLRLIYYSQIVNDFQKGDIAEGYSVSREKKESFPLTVTSAQKNPTAFYLCASSMRPWGLNTEAFFGQGTRLTVV.

As regards this clone: Read data end 3 residues before the CDR3 end; the end is taken from the germline J gene. The same CDR3 is also encoded by other DNA sequences in this sample. The chain uses TRBV2 and TRBJ1-5, with 8 nucleotides matching TRBD1. The V gene's germline CDR1 is SNHLY and CDR2 FYNNEI. There are 16 residues in the CDR3. J lost 1 base, V lost 3 bases, and 5 bases had no gene match. The DNA read from the CDR3 is TGTGCCAGCAGTGAGCCTGGGGACAGGAGCAATCAGCCC. This sequence encodes CASSEPGDRSNQP. The entire CDR3 protein reads CASSEPGDRSNQPQHF. The variable domain in full, with the rest retrieved from reference TRBV2 and TRBJ1-5, is EPEVTQTPSHQVTQMGQEVILRCVPISNHLYFYWYRQILGQKVEFLVSFYNNEISEKSEIFDDQFSVERPDGSNFTLKIRSTKLEDSAMYFCASSEPGDRSNQPQHFGDGTRLSIL.

Of note for this clone: Read data end 3 residues before the CDR3 end; the end is taken from the germline J gene. The chain links TRBV6-4 to TRBJ1-6, with 9 bases matching TRBD1. Germline assignment: CDR1 MRHNA and CDR2 SNTAGT. V shed 3 bases, J shed 5 bases, and the junction held 2 bases outside the gene matches. The CDR3 is made up of 15 amino acids. The CDR3 spells CASSEGQGDNSPLHF. Incomplete CDR3 DNA: TGTGCCAGCAGTGAGGGACAGGGTGATAATTCACCC.

A remark on this clone: The read finishes 3 residues shy of the CDR3 end, and the germline J gene is used to complete it. This chain joins TRBV19 and TRBJ1-6; TRBD1 aligns across 7 bases. Unmatched junction bases numbered 10, after V lost 3 bases and J lost 8 bases. The germline V gene has CDR1 LNHDA and CDR2 SQIVND (reference sequence). The CDR3 totals 16 residues. The DNA read from the CDR3 is TGTGCCAGTAGTATGAGGGTAGGGGGCGCGGATTCACCC. Its translation is CASSMRVGGADSP. The entire CDR3 reads CASSMRVGGADSPLHF.

A note on this clone: The same CDR3 can be traced to other DNA sequences in this sample. The part of the CDR3 DNA that was read is TGCAGTGCTAGGCGCTCGTTTCGGGGGGGCCGAACCCCGACC. Translated, it gives CSARRSFRGGRTPT. Given in full, the CDR3 is CSARRSFRGGRTPTQYF. The gene calls are TRBV20-1 and TRBJ2-5, with TRBD2 matching 8 bases. Sequencing ends 3 residues short of the CDR3 end; the germline J gene provides the rest. Germline V gene data show CDR1 as DFQATT and CDR2 as SNEGSKA (reference sequence). Trimming at V came to 3 bases and at J to 7 bases, leaving 19 bases not matched to a gene. This CDR3 contains 17 residues.